Listed here are 16 T cell receptor beta chains from one sample, sequenced in a study of regulatory T cells in long-lasting Graves disease (dated by TCRdb to the early 2020s). This specimen's time point label, interpreted: newly diagnosed GD, antithyroid drugs for less than 3 months. For both TCR sequencing and RNA sequencing, RNA was extracted from PBMCs using TRIzol. Libraries were prepared through multiplex PCR. Sequencing used an Illumina HiSeq 4000. iRepertoire HTBI primers and Arm-PCR amplification of CDR3 regions were used to construct TCR beta libraries. TCRdb's own reprocessing of the public reads used fastp at Q25 and MiXCR and kept productive beta chains. Each record represents a unique CDR3 protein, reported with the most common genes and DNA among its rows. In this sample the table shows 500,000 to 700,000 distinct CDR3 sequences, 16% of which occur a single time. The leading ten clones occupy around 18% of the sample.

These sequences were also reported in another study, on T cells in Graves' hyperthyroidism and ophthalmopathy.

This sample comprised peripheral blood mononuclear cells (PBMCs), obtained at new diagnosis, from a patient treated with antithyroid drugs. The receptor set was obtained from a woman aged 25 to 39 with Graves disease. Donor details come from another sample of the same person, matched by shared clones.

The J gene is TRBJ2-3, the V gene TRBV6-1; 11 positions match TRBD1. The CDR3 runs 16 residues. The J segment lost 7 bases and the V segment lost 5 bases, leaving 11 bases of the junction unmatched. The V gene's germline CDR1 is MNHNS and CDR2 SASEGT. The CDR3 DNA sequence: TGTGCCAGCAGTAGCAGAGGACAGGGGGCACAGAATACGCAGTATTTT. This sequence encodes CASSSRGQGAQNTQYF.

The J gene is TRBJ1-1, the V gene TRBV20-1; the D gene is possibly TRBD1 (6 bases). The V and J ends lost 0 bases and 3 bases respectively, with 17 bases between them. CDR1 and CDR2 (germline): DFQATT, SNEGSKA (reference sequence). CDR3 size: 16 residues. The CDR3 reads CSARDYRGLGDTEAFF. DNA for the CDR3: TGCAGTGCTAGAGATTATCGGGGGCTGGGGGACACTGAAGCTTTCTTT.

This clonotype was observed a handful of times. The gene calls are TRBV20-1 and TRBJ2-5; D might be TRBD2 (6 bases). From germline, CDR1 is DFQATT and CDR2 SNEGSKA (reference sequence). Trimming left V 5 bases short and J 4 bases short, with 23 bases between. This CDR3 has 16 residues. The CDR3 DNA reads TGCAGTGCTTCAGAGCCGGGACTGACCTTCTTAGAGACCCAGTACTTC. This translates into CSASEPGLTFLETQYF.

This clonotype has a count of ten or more. The chain couples TRBV5-1 to TRBJ1-4; D not resolved. Germline V gene data show CDR1 as SGHRS and CDR2 as YFSETQ. The CDR3 sequence is 14 residues long. V gave up 4 bases and J gave up 5 bases, with 12 bases separating them. This CDR3 is CASSEGLVNEKLFF. CDR3 sequence (DNA): TGCGCCAGCAGCGAGGGCCTTGTAAATGAAAAACTGTTTTTT.

This clonotype was counted ten times or more. This chain joins TRBV2 and TRBJ2-7, with D possibly called TRBD1 or TRBD2 (5 bases each). Germline lookup yields CDR1 SNHLY and CDR2 FYNNEI. Trimming removed 2 bases from V and 5 bases from J, with 10 bases in between. CDR3 length equals 13 residues. The CDR3 sequence: CASSETGPHEQYF. CDR3 in DNA: TGTGCCAGCAGTGAAACGGGGCCGCACGAGCAGTACTTC.

The rearrangement joins TRBV5-1 to TRBJ1-4; D is unclear. V gave up 0 bases and J gave up 7 bases, with 16 bases separating them. Germline CDR1 is SGHRS and CDR2 is YFSETQ. This CDR3 spans 16 amino acids. CDR3 sequence: CASSLAGGPVREKLFF. CDR3 in DNA: TGCGCCAGCAGCTTGGCCGGTGGACCGGTCCGTGAAAAACTGTTTTTT.

This clonotype has a handful of counts. This may be a read error: a much more frequent sequence differs by one nucleotide. This chain joins TRBV2 and TRBJ2-3; D possibly corresponds to TRBD2 (5 bases). The CDR3 has 14 amino acids. Germline CDR1 is SNHLY and CDR2 is FYNNEI. The CDR3 spells CTSSDGISTDTQYF. CDR3 DNA sequence: TGTACCAGCAGTGACGGGATTAGCACAGATACGCAGTATTTT.

This clonotype was seen repeatedly, ten times or more. The V and J genes are TRBV20-1 and TRBJ1-5, with a weak D call TRBD1 (6 bases). The germline gives CDR1 DFQATT, CDR2 SNEGSKA (reference sequence). This CDR3 is built from 16 residues. Trimming cost V 6 bases and J 0 bases, with 18 bases left between them. The CDR3 protein is CSAAPGQLYSNQPQHF. In DNA form, the CDR3 reads TGCAGTGCCGCACCTGGACAGCTCTATAGCAATCAGCCCCAGCATTTT.

The chain links TRBV4-1 to TRBJ2-1; TRBD2 is a possible D gene (5 bases). CDR3 size: 14 residues. Trimming stripped 0 bases from V and 3 bases from J, with 6 bases between. Germline values: CDR1 MGHRA, CDR2 YSYEKL. DNA for the CDR3: TGCGCCAGCAGCCAAGACGGGAACTACAATGAGCAGTTCTTC. It codes for CASSQDGNYNEQFF.

Concerning this clonotype: A much larger clone lies a single base off, so this may be a read error. This rearrangement joins TRBV19 to TRBJ1-1; TRBD1 is a possible D gene (5 bases). Per germline, CDR1 LNHDA and CDR2 SQIVND (reference sequence). V was cut by 5 bases and J by 6 bases, with 16 bases left in between. The CDR3 contains 14 residues. The CDR3 sequence: CASSPIAGDAEAFF. As DNA, the CDR3 is TGTGCCAGTAGTCCTATTGCCGGGGACGCTGAAGCTTTCTTT.

This clonotype was detected ten times or more. V and J are TRBV12-3 or TRBV12-4 and TRBJ2-2; 15 bases fit TRBD2. The CDR3 extends over 21 amino acids. J lost 5 bases, V lost 5 bases, and 18 bases had no gene match. CDR3 coding DNA: TGTGCCAGCAGTCCAGCCAACGGACTAGCGGGAGGGCCTATATGGACCGGGGAGCTGTTTTTT. Its translation is CASSPANGLAGGPIWTGELFF.

V and J are TRBV6-2 or TRBV6-3 and TRBJ2-1; D gene ambiguous. The CDR3 is 13 residues long. V lost 5 bases to trimming and J lost 5 bases, with 10 bases between them. The germline CDR1 and CDR2 sequences are MNHEY and SVGEGT. The CDR3 DNA follows: TGTGCCAGCAGTGTTCAACTCCACAATGAGCAGTTCTTC. This codes for CASSVQLHNEQFF.

This clonotype has a handful of counts. The genes are TRBV20-1 and TRBJ2-5; D might be TRBD1 or TRBD2, each matching 7 bases. CDR3 length equals 14 residues. CDR1 is DFQATT, CDR2 SNEGSKA, per germline (reference sequence). Trimming removed 6 bases from V and 0 bases from J, with 14 bases in between. Here the CDR3 DNA reads TGCAGTGCCAGGGGGGGGTCTTACCAAGAGACCCAGTACTTC. Protein sequence: CSARGGSYQETQYF.

There are many counts of this clonotype. The rearrangement links TRBV20-1 to TRBJ2-4; 7 bases match TRBD1. This CDR3 region has 14 residues. Germline lookup yields CDR1 DFQATT and CDR2 SNEGSKA (reference sequence). The CDR3 here is CSPGQDLAKNIQYF. In nucleotides, the CDR3 is TGCAGCCCCGGACAGGACCTAGCCAAAAACATTCAGTACTTC.

Details on this clonotype: A much larger clone differs by one base, so this may be a read error. The CDR3 coding sequence is TGTGCCGGCAGTTTGGAGGACACGTACAATGAGCAGTTCTTC. Translated, it gives CAGSLEDTYNEQFF. The rearrangement uses TRBV28 and TRBJ2-1; TRBD1 or TRBD2 may be the D gene (5 bases each). This CDR3 comprises 14 residues. Germline values: CDR1 MDHEN, CDR2 SYDVKM.

This clonotype has a handful of counts. V and J are TRBV30 and TRBJ2-1; 10 bases line up with TRBD1. CDR3 length equals 15 residues. The V gene end was trimmed by 3 bases and the J gene end by 5 bases; junction bases not matched to a gene: 7. The germline CDR1 and CDR2 sequences are GTSNPN and SVGIG (reference sequence). The CDR3 protein is CAWSPGTGVDNEQFF. The CDR3, as DNA: TGTGCCTGGAGCCCCGGGACAGGGGTTGACAATGAGCAGTTCTTC.